This is a list of T cell receptor beta chains from one sample in a study of T-cell reconstitution after alpha-beta-depleted transplantation in children. TCRdb fed the PCR reads into MiXCR, producing one record per CDR3 protein. The sample has around 580,000 distinct CDR3 sequences, 27% seen once. The input for sequencing was PBMCs, taken before TCRalphabeta/CD19-depleted stem cell transplant. Receptor source: a boy in the first two years of life with Wiskott-Aldrich syndrome, due to receive a stem cell transplant. Each CDR3 is given with its conserved first and last residue. The D gene is left open where the match is weak. The size of a clone is reported for some rows only, either as once, few or many, or as a class for expanded clones.

clone size,D gene,J gene,V gene,CDR3 protein,CDR3 DNA
.,.,TRBJ1-2,TRBV10-2,CASSEGSIYGYTF,TGCGCCAGCAGTGAGGGATCGATCTATGGCTACACCTTC
.,TRBD2,TRBJ2-1,TRBV3-1,CATCTKTTSGAYNEQFF,TGTGCCACCTGCACGAAAACGACTAGCGGGGCCTACAATGAGCAGTTCTTC
few,TRBD2,TRBJ2-7,TRBV20-1,CSARKREASYEQYF,TGCAGTGCTAGGAAGCGGGAGGCTTCCTACGAGCAGTACTTC
.,TRBD2,TRBJ2-5,TRBV11-2,CASSLERGVKTQYF,TGTGCCAGCAGCTTAGAACGGGGGGTGAAGACCCAGTACTTC
.,.,TRBJ2-1,TRBV27,CASRLAFSKRYNEQFF,TGTGCCAGCAGATTAGCGTTCTCAAAAAGGTACAATGAGCAGTTCTTC
.,.,TRBJ1-2,TRBV5-1,CASSARGGYGYTF,TGCGCCAGCAGTGCTAGGGGCGGCTATGGCTACACCTTC
.,.,TRBJ2-1,TRBV12-3/TRBV12-4,CASSFGALSYNEQFF,TGTGCCAGCAGTTTCGGGGCCCTCTCCTACAATGAGCAGTTCTTC
.,TRBD2,TRBJ2-1,TRBV4-1,CASSPGGAVLAGVSSYNEQFF,TGCGCCAGCAGCCCGGGGGGTGCGGTCCTAGCGGGAGTGAGCTCCTACAATGAGCAGTTCTTC
.,.,TRBJ1-6,TRBV10-3,CAISESMGAGAFKALHF,TGTGCCATCAGTGAGTCCATGGGGGCGGGCGCTTTTAAGGCCCTCCACTTT
.,TRBD1,TRBJ2-1,TRBV7-9,CASSPGTGITNEQFF,TGTGCCAGCAGCCCCGGGACAGGGATTACAAATGAGCAGTTCTTC
.,.,TRBJ2-3,TRBV24-1,CATSIRGVDTQYF,TGTGCCACCAGTATCCGGGGAGTGGATACGCAGTATTTT
.,TRBD1,TRBJ1-2,TRBV6-5,CASSYSPNHRQGTYGYTF,TGTGCCAGCAGTTACTCTCCAAACCACAGACAGGGGACATATGGCTACACCTTC
.,TRBD2,TRBJ2-1,TRBV4-1,CASSQEEREGYNEQFF,TGCGCCAGCAGCCAAGAGGAGCGGGAGGGGTACAATGAGCAGTTCTTC
.,.,TRBJ2-3,TRBV7-2,CASSFILADTQYF,TGTGCCAGCAGCTTTATCCTAGCGGATACGCAGTATTTT
.,.,TRBJ2-2,TRBV7-9,CASRETGTPLYQELFF,TGTGCCAGCAGGGAAACCGGGACTCCCCTATACCAGGAGCTGTTTTTT
few,.,TRBJ2-2,TRBV5-5,CASMFRSRGANTGELFF,TGTGCCAGCATGTTTCGATCCAGGGGGGCGAACACCGGGGAGCTGTTTTTT
.,.,TRBJ1-2,TRBV18,CASSLKQGGYTF,TGTGCCAGCTCACTCAAACAGGGTGGCTACACCTTC
.,.,TRBJ2-7,TRBV12-3/TRBV12-4,CASSLGHPYEQYF,TGTGCCAGCAGTTTAGGTCACCCCTACGAGCAGTACTTC
once,.,TRBJ1-1,TRBV29-1,CSGGVANSEAFF,TGCAGCGGGGGGGTGGCAAATAGTGAAGCTTTCTTT
few,.,TRBJ1-1,TRBV7-8,CASSLTTGIAEAFF,TGTGCCAGCAGCTTGACCACAGGGATAGCTGAAGCTTTCTTT
few,.,TRBJ2-7,TRBV7-6,CASSLAQQGVYEQYF,TGTGCCAGCAGCTTAGCGCAACAGGGTGTCTACGAGCAGTACTTC
.,.,TRBJ1-3,TRBV5-1,CASSLERGGGNTIYF,TGCGCCAGCAGCTTGGAAAGGGGCGGAGGAAACACCATATATTTT
.,TRBD2,TRBJ2-2,TRBV7-2,CASSPLISGRTGELFF,TGTGCCAGCAGCCCCCTAATTAGCGGGAGAACGGGGGAGCTGTTTTTT
.,.,TRBJ1-4,TRBV5-5,CASSPWTGDEKLFF,TGTGCCAGCAGTCCCTGGACCGGGGATGAAAAACTGTTTTTT